This paragraph reports one TCR beta chain. These data belong to a study of blood T cell repertoires in COVID-19. Germline lookup yields CDR1 LGHNA and CDR2 YSLEER. The ends were cut back, 3 bases at V and 8 bases at J, with 10 bases in the middle. CDR3 length: 12 amino acids. Assay used: immunoSEQ multiplex PCR; TCRdb lists only in-frame clones, some missing. The table records 300,000 to 400,000 clones, around 89% of them present only once. The V gene is TRBV4-3, the J gene TRBJ1-2; a possible D gene is TRBD1 (5 bases). Sequenced sample: PBMCs or T cells enriched from blood (not recorded which). This receptor was obtained from a man aged 18 to 30 who had recovered from COVID-19. DNA for the CDR3: TGCGCCAGCAGCCAGGGGCAGGACGGCTACACCTTC. Amino acids: CASSQGQDGYTF.